These 9 T cell receptor beta chains were all obtained from the same sample, sequenced in a study of blood T cell repertoires in COVID-19. This table comes from immunoSEQ multiplex PCR, and its TCRdb copy is limited to in-frame clones, with some not included. Here the sample spans about 430,000 clones, approximately 91% being singletons. The sample consisted of PBMCs or T cells enriched from blood (not recorded which). Receptors originate from a woman aged 18-29 years who had been exposed to COVID-19.

In nucleotides, the CDR3 is TGTGCCAGCAGCCCGTTGGGCAGTTTCTATGGCTACACCTTC. Translating it yields CASSPLGSFYGYTF. The chain uses TRBV4-2 and TRBJ1-2; D ambiguous. The germline V gene encodes CDR1 LGHNA and CDR2 YNFKEQ. V lost 4 bases, J lost 4 bases, and 13 bases lay in between. CDR3 length: 14 amino acids.

The chain carries TRBV7-9 and TRBJ1-2; 7 bases map to TRBD1. The germline CDR1 and CDR2 sequences are SEHNR and FQNEAQ (reference sequence). This CDR3 is built from 15 residues. With V trimmed by 5 bases and J by 2 bases, 8 bases remained unmatched. CDR3: CASSPNRQGNYGYTF. The DNA for the CDR3 is TGTGCCAGCAGCCCCAACCGACAGGGAAACTATGGCTACACCTTC. Supplemented by reference TRBV7-9 and TRBJ1-2, the full variable domain reads DTGVSQNPRHKITKRGQNVTFRCDPISEHNRLYWYRQTLGQGPEFLTYFQNEAQLEKSRLLSDRFSAERPKGSFSTLEIQRTEQGDSAMYLCASSPNRQGNYGYTFGSGTRLTVV.

The chain combines TRBV28 with TRBJ1-1, with a weak D call TRBD1 (6 bases). V dropped 7 bases and J dropped 0 bases, with 12 bases sitting between them. The CDR3 is 14 amino acids. CDR1 is MDHEN, CDR2 SYDVKM, per germline. CDR3 sequence reads: CASTARGMNTEAFF. The CDR3 DNA reads TGTGCCAGCACAGCCAGGGGAATGAACACTGAAGCTTTCTTT.

This clone was detected a few times. The CDR3 loop reads CASSIGTGPQYF. CDR3 in DNA: TGTGCCAGCAGTATCGGGACAGGGCCGCAGTACTTC. The V and J genes are TRBV5-6 and TRBJ2-7; 9 bases agree with TRBD1. V was clipped by 5 bases and J by 9 bases; unmatched bases: 6. The V gene's germline CDR1 is SGHDT and CDR2 YYEEEE. The CDR3 runs 12 residues.

The chain combines TRBV7-8 with TRBJ2-3; D may be TRBD2 (6 bases). The CDR3 is made up of 19 amino acids. Germline V lookup: CDR1 SGHVS, CDR2 FQNEAQ. Trimming removed 6 bases at V and 1 base at J, with 26 bases between. In DNA form, the CDR3 reads TGTGCCAGCAGACCACCGGCAGACGGGGGATCCCACCGCACAGATACGCAGTATTTT. Translation gives CASRPPADGGSHRTDTQYF.

The chain links TRBV4-2 to TRBJ2-5; 7 bases are shared with TRBD2. V lost 1 base to trimming and J lost 7 bases; unmatched junction nucleotides: 6. Germline loops: CDR1 LGHNA, CDR2 YNFKEQ. The CDR3 length is 14 residues. CDR3 in amino acids: CASSQGGEGRTQYF. DNA for the CDR3: TGTGCCAGCAGCCAAGGAGGGGAGGGAAGGACCCAGTACTTC.

V gene TRBV6-1 combines with J gene TRBJ1-5; 8 bases agree with TRBD1. V trimming: 0 bases; J trimming: 1 base; junction bases outside the gene matches: 2. CDR1 MNHNS and CDR2 SASEGT come from the germline V gene. This CDR3 comprises 16 residues. Here the CDR3 DNA reads TGTGCCAGCAGTGAAGCGAGGGACAGGAGCAATCAGCCCCAGCATTTT. It is translated as CASSEARDRSNQPQHF.

This chain connects TRBV7-2 to TRBJ2-1, with 12 bases fitting TRBD2. Germline V gene lookup returns CDR1 SGHTA and CDR2 FQGNSA. The CDR3 totals 14 residues. The V segment lost 8 bases and the J segment 7 bases; nucleotides outside the gene matches: 6. The CDR3: CASAPGLAGNEQFF. CDR3 nucleotides: TGTGCCAGCGCTCCGGGACTAGCGGGTAATGAGCAGTTCTTC.

The V gene is TRBV5-1, the J gene TRBJ2-3; 8 bases agree with TRBD2. The junction had 12 bases not matched to a gene; V was cut back by 4 bases and J by 2 bases. Germline loops: CDR1 SGHRS, CDR2 YFSETQ. This CDR3 is 17 amino acids long. The CDR3 here is CASSPQGSGGHTDTQYF. The CDR3 DNA reads TGCGCCAGCAGCCCCCAAGGATCGGGGGGGCACACAGATACGCAGTATTTT.